These 5 T cell receptor beta chains were all obtained from the same sample, sequenced in a study of control samples from healthy donors and cancer patients. The method was immunoSEQ multiplex PCR; TCRdb's version includes in-frame clones alone and lacks a portion of them. The sample records about 89,000 clones, about 89% being singletons. Sequenced: blood. These receptors came from a man aged 30-40 years in good health.

The rearrangement links TRBV10-3 to TRBJ1-1, with D possibly being TRBD1 (6 bases). The CDR3 totals 15 residues. Trimming left V 2 bases short and J 6 bases short, with 16 bases between. Per the germline V gene, CDR1 is ENHRY and CDR2 is SYGVKD. CDR3 in DNA: TGTGCCATCAGTGAGCAACGGGGGAGGGGGGCTGAAGCTTTCTTT. It encodes CAISEQRGRGAEAFF.

The gene calls are TRBV19 and TRBJ2-1; 9 bases fit TRBD2. Trimming at V came to 6 bases and at J to 6 bases, leaving 12 bases not matched to a gene. Per germline, CDR1 LNHDA and CDR2 SQIVND (reference sequence). The length of the CDR3 is 16 residues. The DNA for the CDR3 is TGTGCCAGTAGGCCTAGCGGCGGGGGGGCCGTCAATGAGCAGTTCTTC. Protein sequence: CASRPSGGGAVNEQFF. The whole variable domain, remainder taken from reference TRBV19 and TRBJ2-1, is DGGITQSPKYLFRKEGQNVTLSCEQNLNHDAMYWYRQDPGQGLRLIYYSQIVNDFQKGDIAEGYSVSREKKESFPLTVTSAQKNPTAFYLCASRPSGGGAVNEQFFGPGTRLTVL.

The gene calls are TRBV4-1 and TRBJ2-6; tentative D call: TRBD2 (6 bases). The CDR3 extends over 19 amino acids. V lost 3 bases, J lost 0 bases, and 18 bases lay in between. Germline loops: CDR1 MGHRA, CDR2 YSYEKL. The CDR3 DNA reads TGCGCCAGCAGCCATACGGGACCCCGGGACTTCTCTGGGGCCAACGTCCTGACTTTC. Its translation: CASSHTGPRDFSGANVLTF.

This sequence joins TRBV4-1 and TRBJ1-1; D call uncertain. Germline CDR1 and CDR2: MGHRA and YSYEKL. With 4 bases removed from V and 2 bases from J, the gap between germline ends came to 11 bases. This CDR3 has 14 residues. For the CDR3, the DNA is TGCGCCAGCAGCCCCGTGACCCTAAACACTGAAGCTTTCTTT. It translates to CASSPVTLNTEAFF.

The rearrangement links TRBV4-1 to TRBJ2-1, with 10 bases fitting TRBD2. CDR3 length: 15 amino acids. V lost 1 base to trimming and J lost 7 bases; unmatched junction nucleotides: 4. In germline, CDR1 is MGHRA, CDR2 YSYEKL. The CDR3 region has the DNA TGCGCCAGCAGCCAAGTCCTAGCGGGGGAAAATGAGCAGTTCTTC. Protein sequence: CASSQVLAGENEQFF.